The sequence of this TCR beta chain was determined in a study of T cell repertoires in cytomegalovirus infection. Overall study: Public TCR beta signatures were indicative of both CMV infection and a matching HLA type. Findings and caveats of the study: Dominant in the ex vivo response were TCR beta clonotypes restricted by HLA-C and specific for CMV. Of the TCR beta families, the public ones yielded a cumulative frequency that identified carriers of CMV plus the relevant HLA.

TCRdb ran MiXCR on the reads and lists one entry per CDR3 protein. This table has hundreds of thousands of distinct CDR3 sequences, about 11% appearing once. This clonotype appeared many times. Antigen unknown. Germline lookup yields CDR1 SGHVS and CDR2 FQNEAQ. This CDR3 spans 16 amino acids. V lost 1 base to trimming and J lost 5 bases; unmatched junction nucleotides: 9. Sample: PBMCs. This clonotype originated in a human donor in good health (CMV status not recorded). Some clones in this sample may be carry-over from other donors' samples. The chain has TRBV7-8 and TRBJ2-7; 9 nucleotides align to TRBD1. This CDR3 is CASSLEGQGPPHEQYF. The CDR3 bases are TGTGCCAGCAGCTTAGAGGGACAGGGTCCACCCCACGAGCAGTACTTC.